At least ten counts were recorded for the clone carrying this TCR beta chain. Its antigen is unidentified. The data were obtained in a study of T cells after posttransplantation cyclophosphamide. Points from the study as a whole: After PTCy, TRB diversity resembled that of CNI/methotrexate controls.

The method was immunoSEQ multiplex PCR; TCRdb's version includes in-frame clones alone and lacks a portion of them. The data list about 7,200 clones, none observed once; roughly a tenth falls to the top ten. This CDR3 has 18 amino acids. Germline V gene data show CDR1 as PRHDT and CDR2 as FYEKMQ (reference sequence). V was clipped by 2 bases and J by 0 bases, with 14 bases between them. Treatment was busulfan-fludarabine conditioning, a marrow graft, and cyclophosphamide on days +3 and +4. Sample: PBMCs, taken after allogeneic stem cell transplant with posttransplant cyclophosphamide. The chain joins TRBV13 to TRBJ2-6, with unresolved D. This TCR derives from a female patient aged 50-59 years who received an allogeneic stem cell transplant from a related donor, was CMV-positive, and had no GVHD. The graft donor may have given rise to some T cells. The CDR3 DNA follows: TGTGCCAGCAGCTTACGACTCTCCAAAGGCTCTGGGGCCAACGTCCTGACTTTC. Amino acid sequence: CASSLRLSKGSGANVLTF.